The 30 T cell receptor beta chains below all came from one sample that was sequenced in a study of tissue T cells after allogeneic stem cell transplantation. The repertoire was sequenced with immunoSEQ multiplex PCR; TCRdb's copy has only in-frame clones and lacks some. The table has tens of thousands of clones, around 70% seen once; the top ten hold roughly 0.5%. Sequencing was done on a sample of sorted cells pooled from one or two spleens. The source of these receptors is a pool of C57BL/6 mice in good health.

As concerns this clone: Gene names and germline match the mouse. The read is 1 residue too short to cover the CDR3 end, so that end is filled in from the germline J gene. This specimen includes other DNA sequences encoding the same CDR3. The rearrangement joins TRBV31 to TRBJ2-5, with a weak D call TRBD1 (6 bases). The length of the CDR3 is 14 residues. V was trimmed by 0 bases and J by 0 bases, leaving 7 bases between them. Germline V gives CDR1 GKSSPN, CDR2 SITVG. Incomplete CDR3 DNA: TGTGCCTGGAGTCTCGGACAGAACCAAGACACCCAGTAC. It yields the protein CAWSLGQNQDTQY. The entire CDR3 is CAWSLGQNQDTQYF. Drawing the rest from reference TRBV31 and TRBJ2-5, the complete variable domain is AQTIHQWPVAEIKAVGSPLSLGCTIKGKSSPNLYWYWQATGGTLQQLFYSITVGQVESVVQLNLSASRPKDDQFILSTEKLLLSHSGFYLCAWSLGQNQDTQYFGPGTRLLVL.

Regarding this clone: The genes and germline here are from mouse. The same CDR3 is also encoded by other DNA sequences in this sample. CDR3 sequence reads: CASSLTGDQDTQYF. The sequenced CDR3 bases are TGTGCCAGCAGTCTGACTGGGGACCAAGACACCCAGTAC. This chain links TRBV4 with TRBJ2-5; 8 bases are a match to TRBD2. The sequence runs out 1 residue before the end of the CDR3; the remainder is reconstructed from the germline J gene. Losses at the gene ends were 6 bases for V and 1 base for J; bases not matched to a gene: 3. The CDR3 contains 14 residues. CDR1 and CDR2 from the germline V gene are LGHDT and YNNKQL (reference sequence).

In this sample, this clone turned up a few times. Gene labels here are mouse ones. Read sequence stops 1 residue before the CDR3 end, and the germline J gene provides the missing end. The gene calls are TRBV13-2 and TRBJ2-7, with 7 bases lining up with TRBD1. V trimming: 5 bases; J trimming: 0 bases; junction bases outside the gene matches: 2. The CDR3 has 13 residues. Germline CDR1 NNHNN, CDR2 SYGAGS (reference sequence). CDR3 DNA, as far as it was read: TGTGCCAGCGGCAGGGGGAGCTCCTATGAACAGTAC. Translation: CASGRGSSYEQY. The whole CDR3 protein is CASGRGSSYEQYF.

A remark on this clone: Germline and genes: mouse. The read gets to within 1 residue of the CDR3 end, and the germline J gene fills in the rest. This rearrangement joins TRBV1 to TRBJ2-4; D possibly corresponds to TRBD2 (6 bases). This CDR3 has 13 residues. CDR1 is NSQYPW, CDR2 LRSPGD, per germline (reference sequence). V gave up 1 base and J gave up 4 bases, with 6 bases separating them. CDR3 amino acids: CTCSAGLENTLYF. CDR3 bases read: TGCACCTGCAGTGCAGGACTGGAAAACACCTTGTAC.

This clone was picked up one time. The gene names given are mouse names. The covered CDR3 bases are TGTGCAAGCAGCCTCCGGGACTGGGGGGGCCAAAACACCTTGTAC. This sequence encodes CASSLRDWGGQNTLY. The CDR3 reads in full as CASSLRDWGGQNTLYF. This chain uses TRBV16 with TRBJ2-4; 14 bases are shared with TRBD2. The read gets to within 1 residue of the CDR3 end, and the germline J gene fills in the rest. This CDR3 contains 16 residues. Germline CDR1 reads SGHSA; CDR2 reads FRNQAP. With 5 bases clipped from V and 3 bases from J, the junction kept 4 bases outside the gene matches.

A word on this clone: Germline and genes: mouse. The read falls 1 residue short of the CDR3 end, and the missing part is taken from the germline J gene. The genes are TRBV1 and TRBJ1-6, with 8 bases aligning to TRBD1. TRBJ1-6 has ORF status, its function being uncertain. Germline values: CDR1 NSQYPW, CDR2 LRSPGD (reference sequence). The CDR3 is 15 residues long. V gave up 5 bases and J gave up 6 bases; unmatched junction bases: 6. The CDR3 sequence: CTCSSGGRSNSPLYF. CDR3 DNA (partial): TGCACCTGCAGTTCAGGGGGCAGGAGTAATTCGCCCCTCTAC.

Regarding this clone: Here the gene names and germline are mouse. The read finishes 1 residue shy of the CDR3 end, and the germline J gene is used to complete it. The chain uses TRBV5 and TRBJ1-5; D unresolved. The germline V gene encodes CDR1 LGHNA and CDR2 YNLKQL (reference sequence). The CDR3 spans 14 residues. V was clipped by 4 bases and J by 0 bases, with 7 bases between them. CDR3: CASSPTNNNQAPLF. CDR3 bases read: TGTGCCAGCAGCCCGACAAATAACAACCAGGCTCCGCTT.

Notes on this clone: Genes and germline come from the mouse. The read falls 1 residue short of the CDR3 end, and the missing part is taken from the germline J gene. V is TRBV14 and J is TRBJ2-5; 8 bases match TRBD2. With V trimmed by 2 bases and J by 0 bases, 5 bases remained unmatched. The CDR3 length is 16 residues. Germline V gene data show CDR1 as SGHDT and CDR2 as FRDEAV. This CDR3 reads CASSFLGGNNQDTQYF. The CDR3 DNA, read in part, is TGTGCCAGCAGTTTTCTGGGGGGCAATAACCAAGACACCCAGTAC.

As for this clone: Gene and germline names: mouse. The read ends 1 residue early relative to the CDR3; the germline J gene fills the gap. The rearrangement joins TRBV13-1 to TRBJ2-4; tentative D call: TRBD1 (6 bases). The CDR3 spans 13 residues. The V and J ends lost 3 bases and 2 bases respectively, with 7 bases between them. In germline, CDR1 is NSHNY, CDR2 SYGAGN. Incomplete CDR3 DNA: TGTGCCAGCAGTGGACAGGATCAAAACACCTTGTAC. Translated, it gives CASSGQDQNTLY. The whole CDR3 sequence reads CASSGQDQNTLYF.

Turning to this clone: Here the gene names and germline are mouse. CDR3 in amino acids: CAWKTGGSYEQYF. The CDR3 bases that were read are TGTGCCTGGAAAACTGGGGGCTCCTATGAACAGTAC. This chain connects TRBV31 to TRBJ2-7, with 8 bases that match TRBD2. Read sequence stops 1 residue before the CDR3 end, and the germline J gene provides the missing end. V shed 4 bases and J 0 bases; nucleotides not matched to a gene: 2. This CDR3 spans 13 amino acids. Per germline, CDR1 GKSSPN and CDR2 SITVG.

Worth noting for this clone: Genes and germline come from the mouse. The part of the CDR3 DNA that was read is TGTGCCAGCGGTGACTACAGGGCAAACTCCGACTACACC. Amino acid sequence: CASGDYRANSDYT. The whole CDR3 sequence is CASGDYRANSDYTF. J is TRBJ1-2 and V is TRBV13-2; D possibly corresponds to TRBD1 (6 bases). The sequence runs out 1 residue before the end of the CDR3; the remainder is reconstructed from the germline J gene. The ends were cut back, 2 bases at V and 0 bases at J, with 8 bases in the middle. Germline values: CDR1 NNHNN, CDR2 SYGAGS (reference sequence). The CDR3 has 14 residues.

Comments on this clone: Genes here carry mouse names. The CDR3 end falls 1 residue outside the read, so it is completed with the germline J gene. This chain uses TRBV21 with TRBJ1-4; tentatively, D is TRBD1 (6 bases). TRBV21 is sorted into the ORF group, with uncertain function. Trimming removed 2 bases at V and 0 bases at J, with 10 bases between. This CDR3 has 16 amino acids. The CDR3 reads CASSQRGRISNERLFF. Incomplete CDR3 DNA: TGTGCTAGCAGTCAAAGGGGGAGGATTTCCAACGAAAGATTATTT.

About this clone itself: Gene names are mouse gene names. The read terminates 1 residue before the CDR3 end, so the remaining end is supplied by the germline J gene. The rearrangement uses TRBV13-2 and TRBJ2-7, with D possibly TRBD2 on 5 matching bases. This CDR3 spans 12 amino acids. Germline assignment: CDR1 NNHNN and CDR2 SYGAGS (reference sequence). Trimming shortened V by 2 bases and J by 4 bases, and 7 bases separated the two germline ends. CDR3 DNA, as far as it was read: TGTGCCAGCGGTGAGGTGGGGTATGAACAGTAC. This translates into CASGEVGYEQY. The whole CDR3 is CASGEVGYEQYF.

For this clone: Gene names denote mouse genes. The read ends 1 residue early relative to the CDR3; the germline J gene fills the gap. The sample holds other DNA sequences that translate to the same CDR3. The chain uses TRBV15 and TRBJ1-1, with 8 positions matching TRBD1. CDR1 and CDR2 from the germline V gene are SGHND and FRSKSL. The CDR3 covers 13 residues. After removal of 5 bases from V and 4 bases from J, the junction contained 3 bases not matched to a gene. Here the CDR3 reads CASSPGGGTEVFF. CDR3 DNA, as far as it was read: TGTGCCAGCAGTCCAGGGGGCGGCACAGAAGTCTTC.

Note on this clone: Gene names refer to mouse genes. The sequence runs out 1 residue before the end of the CDR3; the remainder is reconstructed from the germline J gene. The V call is TRBV13-2, the J call TRBJ2-1; possible D gene TRBD1, 6 bases. The length of the CDR3 is 13 residues. CDR1 is NNHNN and CDR2 is SYGAGS in the germline V gene (reference sequence). Deletions cut 5 bases from V and 5 bases from J, with 11 bases between. Here the CDR3 reads CASGRGLDAEQFF. The CDR3 bases that were read are TGTGCCAGCGGGAGGGGGTTGGATGCTGAGCAGTTC.

Comment on this clone: Genes here carry mouse names. The DNA read from the CDR3 is TGTGCCTGGAGTCGACAGAACTATGCTGAGCAGTTC. It is translated as CAWSRQNYAEQF. In full, the CDR3 reads CAWSRQNYAEQFF. V is TRBV31 and J is TRBJ2-1, with a possible D match to TRBD1 (5 bases). The read is 1 residue too short to cover the CDR3 end, so that end is filled in from the germline J gene. This CDR3 has 13 residues. Trimming pared 1 base from V and 1 base from J, leaving 5 bases between. Germline V gene sequence: CDR1 GKSSPN, CDR2 SITVG.

This clone has just a few counts. Mouse gene names and germline throughout. The sequenced fragment ends 1 residue before the CDR3 boundary, so the rest is inferred from the germline J gene. This chain links TRBV19 with TRBJ2-7, with 12 bases matching TRBD2. The CDR3 contains 14 residues. V lost 4 bases and J lost 7; bases outside the gene matches: 6. Germline assignment: CDR1 FNHDT and CDR2 SITEND (reference sequence). The CDR3 spells CASSPTGGAREQYF. CDR3 DNA, as far as it was read: TGTGCCAGCAGTCCGACTGGGGGGGCGCGAGAACAGTAC.

Comment on this clone: Here the gene names and germline are mouse. Read data end 1 residue before the CDR3 end; the end is taken from the germline J gene. J is TRBJ2-3 and V is TRBV3, with D perhaps TRBD1 or TRBD2 (6 bases each). Germline-derived CDR1 and CDR2 are SNHLY and FYNGKV (reference sequence). V was pared by 3 bases and J by 1 base, with 11 bases between. CDR3 length: 15 amino acids. The chain's CDR3 is CASSFGGAGAETLYF. The CDR3 bases that were read are TGTGCCAGCAGCTTCGGGGGCGCGGGTGCAGAAACGCTGTAT.

As to this clone: Genes and germline are mouse. Read coverage stops 1 residue before the CDR3 terminus; the germline J gene supplies the remainder. The chain combines TRBV2 with TRBJ1-2; no definite D call. This CDR3 has 14 amino acids. In germline, CDR1 is LGHNA, CDR2 YSYQKL. V was shortened by 4 bases and J by 0 bases, with 9 bases between the two germline ends. The CDR3 loop is CASSPDGANSDYTF. Partial CDR3 DNA: TGTGCCAGCAGCCCCGACGGGGCAAACTCCGACTACACC. The complete variable domain, with remaining parts taken from reference TRBV2 and TRBJ1-2, reads DPKIIQKPKYLVAVTGSEKILICEQYLGHNAMYWYRQSAKKPLEFMFSYSYQKLMDNQTASSRFQPQSSKKNHLDLQITALKPDDSATYFCASSPDGANSDYTFGSGTRLLVI.

Concerning this clone: Gene names are the mouse ones. Additional DNA sequences in this sample encode the identical CDR3. CDR3 sequence: CASSLAGYEQYF. The CDR3 DNA, read in part, is TGTGCCAGCAGCTTAGCTGGGTATGAACAGTAC. The chain is built from TRBV3 and TRBJ2-7; D not certain. The sequenced fragment ends 1 residue before the CDR3 boundary, so the rest is inferred from the germline J gene. CDR3 length equals 12 residues. The germline CDR1 and CDR2 sequences are SNHLY and FYNGKV (reference sequence). The V end lost 0 bases, the J end lost 4 bases, and 4 bases lay between the germline ends.

On this clone: Gene names denote mouse genes. The DNA ends 1 residue before the CDR3 does, and the rest of the CDR3 is filled in from the germline J gene. The chain recombines TRBV31 with TRBJ2-2; 7 bases are shared with TRBD2. J was trimmed by 0 bases and V by 0 bases; bases with no gene match: 1. The CDR3 contains 15 residues. Germline loops: CDR1 GKSSPN, CDR2 SITVG. Partial CDR3 DNA: TGTGCCTGGAGTCTGTGGGGGGCAAACACCGGGCAGCTCTAC. Translated: CAWSLWGANTGQLY. The CDR3 reads in full as CAWSLWGANTGQLYF.

Details on this clone: The germline and genes are mouse ones. The CDR3 end lies 1 residue beyond the end of the read and is filled in from the germline J gene. The chain couples TRBV3 to TRBJ1-4, with 10 bases identical to TRBD1. The CDR3 has 14 residues. Germline-derived CDR1 and CDR2 are SNHLY and FYNGKV (reference sequence). Germline trimming cut 4 bases from V and 6 bases from J; bases unmatched to any gene: 2. The CDR3 here is CASSSDRGDERLFF. The DNA read from the CDR3 is TGTGCCAGCAGCTCGGACAGGGGGGACGAAAGATTATTT.

To note about this clone: Germline and genes here are mouse. The DNA ends 1 residue before the CDR3 does, and the rest of the CDR3 is filled in from the germline J gene. V and J are TRBV13-2 and TRBJ1-6; D is possibly TRBD1 (6 bases). TRBJ1-6 is noted as an ORF with a role that remains uncertain. Trimming shortened V by 2 bases and J by 8 bases, and 11 bases separated the two germline ends. The CDR3 totals 14 residues. Germline V gives CDR1 NNHNN, CDR2 SYGAGS (reference sequence). The part of the CDR3 DNA that was read is TGTGCCAGCGGTGACAGGGACAAATATTCGCCCCTCTAC. Encoded protein: CASGDRDKYSPLY. The CDR3 in full is CASGDRDKYSPLYF.

Of note for this clone: Genes here carry mouse names. The missing CDR3 end, 1 residue past where the read stops, is filled in from the germline J gene. The V gene is TRBV20, the J gene TRBJ2-4, with 11 bases matching TRBD2. The germline V gene encodes CDR1 GFQATS and CDR2 STVNSAI. The V gene end was trimmed by 1 base and the J gene end by 0 bases; junction bases not matched to a gene: 0. This CDR3 has 15 amino acids. Partial CDR3 DNA: TGTGGTGCTAGGGGGACTGGGGGGAGTCAAAACACCTTGTAC. It translates to CGARGTGGSQNTLY. The CDR3 as a whole reads CGARGTGGSQNTLYF.

About this clone itself: The gene names here belong to mouse. The read ends 1 residue early relative to the CDR3; the germline J gene fills the gap. V is TRBV5 and J is TRBJ2-3, with a possible D match to TRBD1 (5 bases). Germline V lookup: CDR1 LGHNA, CDR2 YNLKQL (reference sequence). The CDR3 has 14 residues. The V and J ends lost 1 base and 5 bases respectively, with 10 bases between them. CDR3 in amino acids: CASSQVQDGETLYF. The sequenced part of the CDR3 DNA is TGTGCCAGCAGCCAAGTACAGGACGGAGAAACGCTGTAT.

A note on this clone: Mouse gene names and germline throughout. The read comes to an end 1 residue before the CDR3 does, leaving the germline J gene to fill in the end. J is TRBJ2-5 and V is TRBV13-1; TRBD1 aligns across 9 bases. CDR1 is NSHNY, CDR2 SYGAGN, per germline. Trimming cost V 0 bases and J 0 bases; bases outside gene matches: 2. The CDR3 loop spans 16 amino acids. CDR3 DNA (partial): TGTGCCAGCAGTGATGCGGGACAGGGTAACCAAGACACCCAGTAC. It translates to CASSDAGQGNQDTQY. From start to end, the CDR3 is CASSDAGQGNQDTQYF.

For this clone: The gene names here belong to mouse. Coverage ceases 1 residue before the CDR3 finishes, and the germline J gene fills in the end. The chain carries TRBV31 and TRBJ1-4; no clear D. Germline lookup yields CDR1 GKSSPN and CDR2 SITVG. With 3 bases removed from V and 0 bases from J, the gap between germline ends came to 8 bases. The CDR3 is 14 residues long. CDR3 DNA, as far as it was read: TGTGCCTGGAGGACACAACTTTCCAACGAAAGATTATTT. Residues: CAWRTQLSNERLF. The full CDR3 protein is CAWRTQLSNERLFF.

Notes on this clone: Gene and germline names: mouse. The read terminates 1 residue before the CDR3 end, so the remaining end is supplied by the germline J gene. The chain has TRBV1 and TRBJ2-1; TRBD1 matches 8 bases. This CDR3 comprises 15 residues. With 1 base clipped from V and 1 base from J, the junction kept 0 bases outside the gene matches. Germline V gene sequence: CDR1 NSQYPW, CDR2 LRSPGD (reference sequence). CDR3 bases read: TGCACCTGCAGTGCAGGGACAGGGAACTATGCTGAGCAGTTC. Its translation is CTCSAGTGNYAEQF. From start to end, the CDR3 is CTCSAGTGNYAEQFF.

This clone has just one count. The listed genes are named as in mouse. The read stops 1 residue short of the end of the CDR3; the missing end is completed from the germline J gene. This rearrangement joins TRBV12-1 to TRBJ2-7; D is undetermined. CDR3 length: 14 residues. The germline CDR1 and CDR2 sequences are SGHSN and HYEKVE. V was pared by 2 bases and J by 2 bases, with 12 bases between. The CDR3: CASSPSGKPYEQYF. CDR3 DNA, as far as it was read: TGTGCCAGCTCTCCGTCCGGGAAACCCTATGAACAGTAC. Using reference TRBV12-1 and TRBJ2-7 for the parts outside the CDR3, the full variable domain is DSGVVQSPRHIIKEKGGRSVLTCIPISGHSNVVWYQQTLGKELKFLIQHYEKVERDKGFLPSRFSVQQFDDYHSEMNMSALELEDSAMYFCASSPSGKPYEQYFGPGTRLTVL.

With regard to this clone: The genes are named according to mouse. Sequencing ends 1 residue short of the CDR3 end; the germline J gene provides the rest. The chain combines TRBV29 with TRBJ1-5; D not certain. Trimming took 4 bases from V and 2 from J, leaving 6 bases between them. Per the germline V gene, CDR1 is MSHET and CDR2 is SYDVDS. The CDR3 has 13 amino acids. The sequenced CDR3 bases are TGTGCTAGCAGTTCACAGTACAACCAGGCTCCGCTT. It yields the protein CASSSQYNQAPL. The entire CDR3 is CASSSQYNQAPLF.